This is a list of T cell receptor beta chains from one sample in a study of T cell repertoires in cytomegalovirus infection. TCRdb itself ran the reads through MiXCR, one entry per CDR3 protein. The sample holds around 320,000 distinct CDR3 sequences, more than 8% seen once. The material sequenced was PBMCs. All receptors come from a human donor in good health (CMV status not recorded). Some clones in this sample may be carry-over from other donors' samples. Both conserved end residues are part of each CDR3. A D gene is named only where the DNA matches it firmly. A row's size may be missing; if present it is once, few, many or a size class.

many,TRBD2,TRBJ2-3,TRBV20-1,CSARRLRGGGDTQYF,TGCAGTGCTAGAAGGCTGCGCGGGGGTGGAGATACGCAGTATTTT
few,TRBD2,TRBJ2-3,TRBV6-5,CASSSSGGTDTQYF,TGTGCCAGCAGTTCTAGCGGGGGGACAGATACGCAGTATTTT
few,NA,TRBJ2-1,TRBV27,CASSSGAAPYNEQFF,TGTGCCAGCAGTTCGGGAGCGGCTCCCTACAATGAGCAGTTCTTC
NA,NA,TRBJ2-3,TRBV24-1,CATSEPRKGTDTQYF,TGTGCCACCAGTGAACCCCGGAAGGGCACAGATACGCAGTATTTT
many,TRBD2,TRBJ2-7,TRBV27,CASSPLSGRLSSYEQYF,TGTGCCAGCTCCCCTCTTAGCGGGAGGCTAAGCTCCTACGAGCAGTACTTC
NA,TRBD1,TRBJ2-1,TRBV19,CASSIVVRQGANNEQFF,TGTGCCAGTAGTATAGTAGTTCGGCAGGGGGCGAACAATGAGCAGTTCTTC
few,NA,TRBJ2-7,TRBV20-1,CSAINRASLEQYF,TGCAGTGCTATCAACAGGGCTTCGTTGGAGCAGTACTTC
NA,NA,TRBJ1-4,TRBV20-1,CSADLGGTNEKLFF,TGCAGTGCTGACCTGGGAGGCACTAATGAAAAACTGTTTTTT
NA,NA,TRBJ2-5,TRBV3-1,CASSQGYQETQYF,TGTGCCAGCAGCCAAGGCTACCAAGAGACCCAGTACTTC
many,NA,TRBJ2-7,TRBV7-2,CASSFGGSTYEQYF,TGTGCCAGCAGCTTTGGGGGCAGCACCTACGAGCAGTACTTC
many,NA,TRBJ2-3,TRBV7-7,CATTKNVGGDTQYF,TGTGCCACCACAAAAAACGTAGGGGGAGATACGCAGTATTTT
few,TRBD1,TRBJ2-2,TRBV6-6,CASSGQVLNTGELFF,TGTGCCAGCAGTGGACAGGTCTTGAACACCGGGGAGCTGTTTTTT
many,TRBD2,TRBJ2-3,TRBV7-9,CASSSGGASGSTDTQYF,TGTGCCAGCAGCTCCGGGGGGGCTAGCGGGAGCACAGATACGCAGTATTTT
many,NA,TRBJ2-5,TRBV12-3/TRBV12-4,CASSLGPSRSYETQYF,TGTGCCAGCAGTTTAGGGCCAAGTCGGTCCTATGAGACCCAGTACTTC
NA,NA,TRBJ2-7,TRBV11-2,CASSPTDNFYEQYF,TGTGCCAGCAGCCCAACCGACAATTTCTACGAGCAGTACTTC
many,NA,TRBJ2-4,TRBV7-2,CASSSTPLLAKNIQYF,TGTGCCAGCAGCTCAACCCCGTTATTAGCCAAAAACATTCAGTACTTC
few,TRBD2,TRBJ2-3,TRBV4-3,CASSQLAGKDTQYF,TGCGCCAGCAGCCAACTAGCGGGAAAAGATACGCAGTATTTT
few,TRBD1,TRBJ1-5,TRBV7-2,CASSEGQGPNQPQHF,TGTGCCAGCAGCGAAGGACAGGGCCCCAATCAGCCCCAGCATTTT
NA,TRBD2,TRBJ2-1,TRBV20-1,CSARSSGGPFNEQFF,TGCAGTGCTAGATCCTCGGGGGGTCCGTTCAATGAGCAGTTCTTC
few,NA,TRBJ2-1,TRBV7-2,CASSLSGWDEQFF,TGTGCCAGCAGCTTAAGTGGGTGGGATGAGCAGTTCTTC
NA,NA,TRBJ1-1,TRBV12-3/TRBV12-4,CASSLQGLLGEAFF,TGTGCCAGCAGTTTGCAGGGGCTGTTAGGTGAAGCTTTCTTT
few,TRBD1,TRBJ1-3,TRBV12-3/TRBV12-4,CASREQGVSGNTIYF,TGTGCCAGCCGTGAACAGGGGGTATCTGGAAACACCATATATTTT
few,TRBD1,TRBJ1-5,TRBV27,CASRGQGGGEPQHF,TGTGCCAGCAGAGGACAGGGGGGCGGGGAGCCCCAGCATTTT
few,NA,TRBJ2-5,TRBV7-8,CASSFRRSKAETQYF,TGTGCCAGCAGCTTCCGGAGGTCTAAGGCAGAGACCCAGTACTTC
many,NA,TRBJ1-6,TRBV19,CASNTGNSPLHF,TGTGCCAGTAACACCGGGAATTCACCCCTCCACTTT
many,NA,TRBJ1-6,TRBV28,CASSRTVYNSPLHF,TGTGCCAGCAGCCGGACAGTTTATAATTCACCCCTCCACTTT
many,TRBD1,TRBJ2-5,TRBV7-9,CASRDGTGAETQYF,TGTGCCAGCAGAGACGGGACAGGGGCAGAGACCCAGTACTTC
NA,NA,TRBJ2-2,TRBV19,CASSPPGRRNTGELFF,TGTGCCAGTAGTCCCCCGGGACGTAGGAACACCGGGGAGCTGTTTTTT
few,TRBD1,TRBJ1-5,TRBV7-9,CASSRQGASNQPQHF,TGTGCCAGCAGCCGACAGGGGGCAAGCAATCAGCCCCAGCATTTT
few,NA,TRBJ2-3,TRBV2,CASTSNTGADTQYF,TGTGCCAGCACCTCCAATACGGGGGCAGATACGCAGTATTTT
few,NA,TRBJ1-5,TRBV20-1,CRAGRGGNQPQHF,TGCAGGGCGGGCAGGGGAGGCAATCAGCCCCAGCATTTT
NA,TRBD2,TRBJ2-3,TRBV6-2/TRBV6-3,CASSYVSGLAADTQYF,TGTGCCAGCAGTTACGTGTCAGGACTAGCAGCAGATACGCAGTATTTT
few,TRBD1,TRBJ2-1,TRBV7-3,CASSSRGRRGSYNEQFF,TGTGCCAGCAGCTCTAGGGGGCGCAGGGGGTCCTACAATGAGCAGTTCTTC
few,NA,TRBJ2-5,TRBV6-6,CASSFRGAPQETQYF,TGTGCCAGCAGCTTCCGAGGGGCTCCTCAAGAGACCCAGTACTTC
NA,NA,TRBJ2-4,TRBV12-3/TRBV12-4,CASSPELAKNIQYF,TGTGCCAGCAGCCCTGAACTAGCCAAAAACATTCAGTACTTC
many,NA,TRBJ2-1,TRBV23-1,CASSRYNGRLTGTEYNEQFF,TGCGCCAGCAGTCGCTACAATGGGCGACTGACCGGGACGGAATACAATGAGCAGTTCTTC
few,TRBD1,TRBJ1-6,TRBV4-3,CASSQDSGQGSPLHF,TGCGCCAGCAGCCAAGATTCGGGACAGGGATCACCCCTCCACTTT
few,TRBD1,TRBJ1-2,TRBV28,CASIPFGTGDGYGYTF,TGTGCCAGCATCCCGTTCGGAACAGGGGACGGCTATGGCTACACCTTC
many,TRBD1,TRBJ2-2,TRBV7-2,CASSPRTGFAGELFF,TGTGCCAGCAGCCCAAGGACAGGGTTCGCCGGGGAGCTGTTTTTT
many,TRBD2,TRBJ2-3,TRBV7-2,CASSITSGAADTQYF,TGTGCCAGCAGTATTACGAGCGGGGCAGCAGATACGCAGTATTTT
NA,NA,TRBJ2-3,TRBV7-3,CASSISRGLLTDTQYF,TGTGCCAGCTCGATCAGTCGCGGACTTTTAACAGATACGCAGTATTTT
many,NA,TRBJ1-5,TRBV7-2,CASSLNPSNQPQHF,TGTGCCAGCAGCTTAAACCCTAGCAATCAGCCCCAGCATTTT
many,NA,TRBJ2-2,TRBV12-3/TRBV12-4,CASRPLGSTGELFF,TGTGCCAGCCGACCGCTGGGATCAACGGGGGAGCTGTTTTTT
few,NA,TRBJ2-7,TRBV7-9,CASSRPVLYEQYF,TGTGCCAGCAGCCGCCCGGTCCTCTACGAGCAGTACTTC
few,TRBD1,TRBJ1-3,TRBV7-6,CASSRTKPDRDSGNTIYF,TGTGCCAGCAGCCGCACAAAACCGGACAGGGACTCTGGAAACACCATATATTTT
few,TRBD1,TRBJ2-7,TRBV7-3,CASSRGQGASEQYF,TGTGCCAGCAGCCGTGGACAGGGGGCTAGTGAGCAGTACTTC
NA,NA,TRBJ1-2,TRBV6-1,CASSIRQDSPTVYGYTF,TGTGCCAGCAGTATTCGACAGGACTCTCCTACTGTCTATGGCTACACCTTC
many,TRBD1,TRBJ1-5,TRBV28,CASSSGTGRNQPQHF,TGTGCCAGCAGTTCCGGGACAGGGAGAAATCAGCCCCAGCATTTT
few,NA,TRBJ1-2,TRBV30,CAWSLWTDKDRYTF,TGTGCCTGGAGTCTCTGGACAGACAAGGACCGCTACACCTTC
many,NA,TRBJ1-3,TRBV7-2,CASSLVGGSSGNTIYF,TGTGCCAGCAGCTTAGTTGGGGGGAGCTCTGGAAACACCATATATTTT
few,NA,TRBJ1-4,TRBV7-2,CASSFGTEKLFF,TGTGCCAGCAGCTTTGGGACTGAAAAACTGTTTTTT
many,TRBD1,TRBJ2-2,TRBV27,CASSSRTGRIQSNTGELFF,TGTGCCAGCAGTAGCCGGACAGGGAGGATACAGTCGAACACCGGGGAGCTGTTTTTT
many,TRBD1,TRBJ2-7,TRBV27,CASRIPGQGHEQYF,TGTGCCAGCAGAATCCCGGGACAGGGACACGAGCAGTACTTC
many,TRBD1,TRBJ2-4,TRBV19,CASSIGVRDSGKMIQYF,TGTGCCAGTAGTATAGGGGTTCGGGACAGTGGAAAGATGATTCAGTACTTC